One sample yielded the 10 T cell receptor beta chains listed below, sequenced in a study of chemoradiotherapy in HPV16-positive cancers. The assay was immunoSEQ multiplex PCR, and TCRdb's table has in-frame clones only and misses some. The profile shows some 6,600 clones, 81% of them singletons. Sample: tumor tissue, taken from a patient who underwent chemoradiotherapy. Source of these receptors: a human donor with HPV-associated anogenital cancer.

The chain uses TRBV15 and TRBJ2-7; TRBD1 might be the D (5 bases). Germline CDR1 reads LNHNV; CDR2 reads YYDKDF (reference sequence). V was clipped by 0 bases and J by 5 bases, with 11 bases between them. The CDR3 sequence is 14 residues long. CDR3 in DNA: TGTGCCACCAGCAGAGATGGGGCTAGTGACGAGCAGTACTTC. Protein: CATSRDGASDEQYF.

This rearrangement joins TRBV27 to TRBJ2-5; tentative D call: TRBD2 (6 bases). The CDR3 has 13 amino acids. From germline, CDR1 is MNHEY and CDR2 SMNVEV (reference sequence). Between the trimmed V and J ends, which lost 3 bases and 3 bases, there was a span of 8 bases. In DNA form, the CDR3 reads TGTGCCAGCAGTTTCCGCGGGAAAGAGACCCAGTACTTC. As protein: CASSFRGKETQYF.

This chain joins TRBV6-5 and TRBJ2-3; 7 bases align to TRBD2. V gave up 6 bases and J gave up 3 bases; unmatched junction bases: 0. CDR3 length: 12 amino acids. Germline-derived CDR1 and CDR2 are MNHEY and SVGAGI. CDR3 DNA: TGTGCCAGCAGAGCGGGGACAGATACGCAGTATTTT. Translation gives CASRAGTDTQYF.

In this sample, this clone turned up a few times. This chain uses TRBV7-9 with TRBJ1-6; 8 bases are shared with TRBD1. CDR3 length equals 16 residues. J gave up 4 bases and V 5 bases, and 7 bases lay outside the gene matches. Per germline, CDR1 SEHNR and CDR2 FQNEAQ (reference sequence). The chain's CDR3 is CASSQGQGFYNSPLHF. The DNA of the CDR3 is TGTGCCAGCAGCCAAGGACAGGGCTTTTATAATTCACCCCTCCACTTT. Combining the CDR3 with reference TRBV7-9 and TRBJ1-6 gives the whole variable domain DTGVSQNPRHKITKRGQNVTFRCDPISEHNRLYWYRQTLGQGPEFLTYFQNEAQLEKSRLLSDRFSAERPKGSFSTLEIQRTEQGDSAMYLCASSQGQGFYNSPLHFGNGTRLTVT.

The chain carries TRBV7-2 and TRBJ2-1; D is uncertain. CDR1 SGHTA and CDR2 FQGNSA come from the germline V gene. This CDR3 is built from 12 residues. The V end was cut by 5 bases, the J end by 7 bases, with 9 bases between. This CDR3 reads CASSTGPNEQFF. CDR3 bases: TGTGCCAGCAGCACGGGTCCGAATGAGCAGTTCTTC.

V gene TRBV29-1 combines with J gene TRBJ2-1, with D perhaps matching TRBD2 (6 bases). Germline values: CDR1 SQVTM, CDR2 ANQGSEA. Trimming shortened V by 4 bases and J by 9 bases, and 10 bases separated the two germline ends. This CDR3 is 11 amino acids long. CDR3 amino acids: CSVAGEVEQFF. Here the CDR3 DNA reads TGCAGCGTTGCGGGGGAAGTTGAGCAGTTCTTC.

J is TRBJ2-3 and V is TRBV5-1; TRBD2 matches at 10 bases. From germline, CDR1 is SGHRS and CDR2 YFSETQ. J was trimmed by 1 base and V by 4 bases; bases with no gene match: 6. The CDR3 extends over 16 amino acids. The CDR3 is CASSHTSGVGTDTQYF. For the CDR3, the DNA is TGCGCCAGCAGCCACACTAGCGGGGTAGGCACAGATACGCAGTATTTT.

J is TRBJ1-4 and V is TRBV5-6; D is possibly TRBD1 (5 bases). The CDR3 consists of 12 residues. Per the germline V gene, CDR1 is SGHDT and CDR2 is YYEEEE. Trimming stripped 7 bases from V and 8 bases from J, with 12 bases between. The CDR3 sequence is CASGGEDEKLFF. In nucleotides, the CDR3 is TGTGCCAGCGGGGGGGAGGACGAAAAACTGTTTTTT.

This clone has just a few counts. The rearrangement uses TRBV28 and TRBJ2-7; TRBD2 matches 8 bases. The CDR3 is 15 residues long. J gave up 5 bases and V 3 bases, and 9 bases lay outside the gene matches. Per the germline V gene, CDR1 is MDHEN and CDR2 is SYDVKM. CDR3 residues: CASSFKPGLVHEQYF. The CDR3 bases are TGTGCCAGCAGTTTCAAACCGGGACTAGTCCACGAGCAGTACTTC.

The count of this clone is one. The chain has TRBV28 and TRBJ2-7, with 12 bases identical to TRBD2. Germline V gene lookup returns CDR1 MDHEN and CDR2 SYDVKM. The CDR3 contains 16 residues. With 0 bases clipped from V and 6 bases from J, the junction kept 6 bases outside the gene matches. This CDR3 reads CASSLWASGRAGEQYF. In DNA, the CDR3 is TGTGCCAGCAGTTTATGGGCTAGCGGGAGGGCAGGCGAGCAGTACTTC.